These T cell receptor beta chains were read from a single sample in a study of cytotoxic CD8 clonotypes in ibrutinib-treated CLL. Sequencing was performed with immunoSEQ multiplex PCR; in TCRdb, only in-frame clones are kept and a portion is missing. The sample records around 70,000 clones, less than 90% being singletons. This material consisted of PBMCs, taken after 24 months of ibrutinib treatment. The receptor source for this set is a human donor with chronic lymphocytic leukemia. Both conserved end residues are part of each CDR3. D genes are given only for firm matches.

V | D | CDR3
TRBV28 | . | CASSYPLRPYEQYF
TRBV9 | . | CASSALRTGELFF
TRBV30 | . | CAWTPGEKLFF
TRBV5-1 | . | CASSLQVAGELFF
TRBV7-3 | TRBD2 | CASSLGLAGEHEQFF
TRBV27 | TRBD1 | CASRGDRVVGGYTF
TRBV5-1 | TRBD2 | CASSFWTSRTYEQYF
TRBV5-1 | . | CASSLVGRDIQETQYF
TRBV2 | . | CASRDSAGIYGYTF
TRBV5-1 | . | CASSFGTPGEQFF
TRBV13 | . | CASSPSSIGELFF
TRBV29-1 | . | CSVGQSSYEQYF
TRBV7-7 | . | CASSLVMAGGANTGELFF
TRBV6-5 | TRBD1 | CASRVGTGPRGEQYF
TRBV7-8 | . | CASSLERFNQPQHF
TRBV12-5 | TRBD1 | CASGLTSGTGPYEQYF
TRBV14 | . | CASSQDLEGIGSQPQHF
TRBV4-1 | TRBD2 | CASSQDSGRYTDTQYF
TRBV6-6 | TRBD2 | CASRLTLAGYYEQYF
TRBV29-1 | . | CSVGSGSTNEKLFF
TRBV15 | . | CATSRVRMAAPGNQPQHF
TRBV5-1 | TRBD1 | CASSLEGAGETQYF
TRBV19 | . | CASTRSETGQPQHF
TRBV4-2 | . | CASSQESWGMGTDTQYF
TRBV19 | TRBD2 | CASSMVAGGGEQYF
TRBV7-9 | . | CASSPIPGSATDTQYF
TRBV5-1 | TRBD1 | CASSSTGDTEAFF
TRBV28 | TRBD1 | CAAWDREGSEQYF
TRBV7-2 | TRBD1 | CASSPSGDRIGNEQFF
TRBV19 | . | CASKQDALSSNQPQHF
TRBV30 | . | CAWSARLARYNEQFF
TRBV7-9 | . | CASSLGSGNTEAFF
TRBV2 | TRBD2 | CASSGGLAGLYEQYF
TRBV25-1 | . | CASSEMGVTYEQYF
TRBV5-1 | TRBD2 | CASSLGIQAGWDTDTQYF
TRBV11-3 | TRBD1 | CASSLRTGGNTGELFF
TRBV30 | . | CAWEQLGAGHQETQYF
TRBV7-7 | . | CASSLDILGTSNTGELFF
TRBV28 | . | CASSLTGVEAFF
TRBV11-1 | . | CASSLADSRYGYTF
TRBV4-2 | . | CAISALANGELFF
TRBV5-1 | . | CASSGIPNTGELFF
TRBV6-1 | . | CASSGTSSGANVLTF
TRBV6-5 | TRBD1 | CASSRGQGDSEAFF
TRBV7-8 | . | CASSLVDNEQFF
TRBV11-1 | TRBD1 | CASSRRQGADEKLFF
TRBV6-5 | . | CASSYSFGVNGYTF
TRBV5-4 | . | CASSLGDRSYEQYF
TRBV11-1 | TRBD2 | CASKVAGVRETQYF
TRBV4-2 | . | CASSQDPGRRTETQYF
TRBV7-3 | . | CASSTGPLNEQFF
TRBV2 | . | CASCLGGDTQYF